The 32 T cell receptor beta chains listed next were all sequenced from one sample in a study of blood T cell repertoires in COVID-19 (dated by TCRdb to the early 2020s). The receptor library was made with the immunoSEQ multiplex PCR assay. This immuneACCESS table, as held by TCRdb, lists in-frame sequences with V and J called but not all clones. Of the missing ones, under half trace to an unresolved V gene in checked studies; the others have no known cause. This sample comprises about 220,000 clones, roughly 85% of them detected only once. The ten largest account for under 2.5% of the sample. The sample was peripheral blood. These receptors originate from a woman aged 70 to 79 with COVID-19, enrolled during active disease.

This chain uses TRBV6-2 or TRBV6-3 with TRBJ2-7; D gene uncertain. Germline loops: CDR1 MNHEY, CDR2 SVGEGT. V was clipped by 0 bases and J by 2 bases, with 8 bases between them. The CDR3 loop spans 14 amino acids. DNA of the CDR3: TGTGCCAGCAGTTACTCGAGAGGCCCCTACGAGCAGTACTTC. The encoded protein is CASSYSRGPYEQYF.

V is TRBV27 and J is TRBJ2-7; tentative D call: TRBD1 (6 bases). The CDR3 is 15 amino acids. Germline CDR1 MNHEY, CDR2 SMNVEV (reference sequence). Deletions cut 5 bases from V and 0 bases from J, with 14 bases between. This CDR3 is CASSGRTVPSYEQYF. The CDR3 DNA reads as TGTGCCAGCAGTGGACGGACAGTACCCTCCTACGAGCAGTACTTC.

The V call is TRBV7-2, the J call TRBJ2-3; TRBD2 aligns across 7 bases. V trimming: 2 bases; J trimming: 6 bases; junction bases outside the gene matches: 11. Germline V gene sequence: CDR1 SGHTA, CDR2 FQGNSA. The CDR3 runs to 16 residues. DNA of the CDR3: TGTGCCAGCAGCTTATCCAGCGGGATAGGAATTGATACGCAGTATTTT. It is translated as CASSLSSGIGIDTQYF.

The rearrangement uses TRBV19 and TRBJ1-2; 8 nucleotides match TRBD1. CDR3 size: 14 residues. Germline trimming cut 5 bases from V and 6 bases from J; bases unmatched to any gene: 8. Germline V CDR1 and CDR2: LNHDA, SQIVND (reference sequence). In DNA, the CDR3 is TGTGCCAGTAGTCCAGGGGGCGGTATCGATGGCTACACCTTC. Amino acids: CASSPGGGIDGYTF. Full variable domain (remainder filled in from reference TRBV19 and TRBJ1-2): DGGITQSPKYLFRKEGQNVTLSCEQNLNHDAMYWYRQDPGQGLRLIYYSQIVNDFQKGDIAEGYSVSREKKESFPLTVTSAQKNPTAFYLCASSPGGGIDGYTFGSGTRLTVV.

The CDR3 loop reads CASSKAQRNEQFF. The CDR3 DNA reads as TGTGCCAGTAGTAAGGCCCAGAGGAATGAGCAGTTCTTC. V gene TRBV19 combines with J gene TRBJ2-1; D unresolved. This CDR3 comprises 13 residues. Germline CDR1 and CDR2: LNHDA and SQIVND (reference sequence). With 4 bases removed from V and 7 bases from J, the gap between germline ends came to 11 bases.

The V gene is TRBV6-2 or TRBV6-3, the J gene TRBJ1-1, with 10 bases fitting TRBD1. Germline V gene data show CDR1 as MNHEY and CDR2 as SVGEGT. The CDR3 consists of 12 residues. V was clipped by 5 bases and J by 7 bases; unmatched bases: 1. CDR3 coding DNA: TGTGCCAGCAGTGGGGACAGGGGTGAAGCTTTCTTT. It is translated as CASSGDRGEAFF.

J is TRBJ2-3 and V is TRBV6-5; 11 bases map to TRBD2. This CDR3 contains 15 residues. V shed 6 bases, J shed 2 bases, and the junction held 4 bases outside the gene matches. Germline V gene data show CDR1 as MNHEY and CDR2 as SVGAGI. CDR3 loop: CASSLAGGTTDTQYF. The CDR3 DNA reads TGTGCCAGCAGCCTAGCGGGAGGTACCACAGATACGCAGTATTTT.

The chain links TRBV6-6 to TRBJ1-5, with a weak D call TRBD1 (6 bases). Between the trimmed V and J ends, which lost 8 bases and 0 bases, there was a span of 11 bases. From germline, CDR1 is MNHNY and CDR2 SVGAGI (reference sequence). The CDR3 is 14 amino acids. CDR3 nucleotide sequence: TGTGCCAGCCGGGGGGGCGTTAGCAATCAGCCCCAGCATTTT. Protein sequence: CASRGGVSNQPQHF.

This clone was recorded only once. The V call is TRBV5-5, the J call TRBJ1-1; 8 nucleotides match TRBD1. With V trimmed by 2 bases and J by 3 bases, 3 bases remained unmatched. The CDR3 covers 14 residues. The germline V gene encodes CDR1 SGHKS and CDR2 YYEKEE (reference sequence). CDR3 region: CASSFTGGDTEAFF. CDR3 coding DNA: TGTGCCAGCAGCTTTACAGGGGGTGACACTGAAGCTTTCTTT.

The chain carries TRBV18 and TRBJ1-1; 9 bases line up with TRBD1. J gave up 1 base and V 4 bases, and 10 bases lay outside the gene matches. CDR1 KGHSH and CDR2 LQKENI come from the germline V gene. The CDR3 contains 17 residues. CDR3 sequence (DNA): TGTGCCAGCTCACGTGACAGGGGGGGAGTTTCGAACACTGAAGCTTTCTTT. Its protein product is CASSRDRGGVSNTEAFF.

This clone has just one count. The chain is built from TRBV6-5 and TRBJ1-6; D unresolved. Germline loops: CDR1 MNHEY, CDR2 SVGAGI. Trimming shortened V by 7 bases and J by 7 bases, and 11 bases separated the two germline ends. The CDR3 totals 13 residues. This CDR3 reads CASTGRRNSPLHF. The CDR3 DNA reads TGTGCCAGCACCGGAAGGAGGAATTCACCCCTCCACTTT.

The rearrangement joins TRBV25-1 to TRBJ2-3; the D gene is possibly TRBD1 (6 bases). This CDR3 region has 14 residues. CDR1 and CDR2 from the germline V gene are MGHDK and SYGVNS. Trimming cost V 6 bases and J 1 base, with 11 bases left between them. Here the CDR3 reads CASSRDIRTDTQYF. CDR3 nucleotides: TGTGCCAGCAGCCGGGACATTCGCACAGATACGCAGTATTTT.

The CDR3 loop is CASSKRTGHPWGEKLFF. CDR3 nucleotides: TGTGCCAGCAGCAAACGGACAGGGCACCCCTGGGGTGAAAAACTGTTTTTT. The V call is TRBV6-2 or TRBV6-3, the J call TRBJ1-4; 8 nucleotides match TRBD1. CDR1 is MNHEY, CDR2 SVGEGT, per germline. The V and J ends lost 6 bases and 7 bases, in that order; junction bases with no gene match: 16. This CDR3 is built from 17 residues.

This rearrangement joins TRBV11-3 to TRBJ2-1; 7 positions match TRBD1. The CDR3 is 15 amino acids. Trimming removed 3 bases from V and 2 bases from J; junction bases left unmatched: 4. CDR1 and CDR2 from the germline V gene are SGHNT and YENEEA. CDR3 bases: TGTGCCAGCAGCTTCCGGGACAGTACCTACAATGAGCAGTTCTTC. Its translation is CASSFRDSTYNEQFF.

As regards this clone: A junction end diverges from the germline sequence, so it may reflect a read error. The chain recombines TRBV18 with TRBJ2-7; 7 bases are shared with TRBD2. The CDR3 runs 14 residues. Per germline, CDR1 KGHSH and CDR2 LQKENI. The CDR3 here is CASSPDQSHLSGNF. The CDR3 DNA is TGTGCCAGCTCACCAGACCAGTCTCATTTGAGCGGGAACTTC.

The chain links TRBV2 to TRBJ1-5, with 9 bases matching TRBD1. The CDR3 length is 15 residues. V was clipped by 6 bases and J by 2 bases; unmatched bases: 5. Looked up from germline, CDR1 is SNHLY and CDR2 is FYNNEI. CDR3 loop: CASRQGAWGNQPQHF. In nucleotides, the CDR3 is TGTGCCAGCAGACAGGGGGCATGGGGCAATCAGCCCCAGCATTTT. The variable domain in full, with the rest retrieved from reference TRBV2 and TRBJ1-5, is EPEVTQTPSHQVTQMGQEVILRCVPISNHLYFYWYRQILGQKVEFLVSFYNNEISEKSEIFDDQFSVERPDGSNFTLKIRSTKLEDSAMYFCASRQGAWGNQPQHFGDGTRLSIL.

This chain connects TRBV9 to TRBJ2-1; D not certain. Trimming stripped 3 bases from V and 5 bases from J, with 6 bases between. This CDR3 comprises 12 residues. Germline loops: CDR1 SGDLS, CDR2 YYNGEE. The CDR3 DNA follows: TGTGCCAGCAGCGGACTGAACAATGAGCAGTTCTTC. Translated: CASSGLNNEQFF. Combining the CDR3 with reference TRBV9 and TRBJ2-1 gives the whole variable domain DSGVTQTPKHLITATGQRVTLRCSPRSGDLSVYWYQQSLDQGLQFLIQYYNGEERAKGNILERFSAQQFPDLHSELNLSSLELGDSALYFCASSGLNNEQFFGPGTRLTVL.

In its sample, this clone was seen a few times. The chain recombines TRBV19 with TRBJ1-2; tentatively, D is TRBD1 (5 bases). The V gene lost 6 bases and the J gene lost 5 bases, with 16 bases spanning the gap. Germline values: CDR1 LNHDA, CDR2 SQIVND (reference sequence). The CDR3 is made up of 14 amino acids. The CDR3 spells CASSSGTGLYGYTF. The CDR3 DNA is TGTGCCAGTAGCTCGGGGACCGGACTATATGGCTACACCTTC.

This clone was picked up one time. CDR3 nucleotides: TGTGCCAGCAGCTTCGACAGGGATTCACCCCTCCACTTT. Amino acid sequence: CASSFDRDSPLHF. The J gene is TRBJ1-6, the V gene TRBV7-2; 7 bases agree with TRBD1. With V trimmed by 3 bases and J by 8 bases, 1 base remained unmatched. This CDR3 spans 13 amino acids. The germline V gene encodes CDR1 SGHTA and CDR2 FQGNSA.

The V and J genes are TRBV9 and TRBJ1-4, with D uncertain. Germline lookup yields CDR1 SGDLS and CDR2 YYNGEE. V was clipped by 3 bases and J by 0 bases, with 12 bases between them. There are 16 residues in the CDR3. DNA of the CDR3: TGTGCCAGCAGCGCAGAACCCTTTGCAACTAATGAAAAACTGTTTTTT. The encoded protein is CASSAEPFATNEKLFF. The entire variable domain, with the rest obtained from reference TRBV9 and TRBJ1-4, is as follows: DSGVTQTPKHLITATGQRVTLRCSPRSGDLSVYWYQQSLDQGLQFLIQYYNGEERAKGNILERFSAQQFPDLHSELNLSSLELGDSALYFCASSAEPFATNEKLFFGSGTQLSVL.

The chain couples TRBV5-6 to TRBJ1-5, with 7 bases fitting TRBD1. The junction had 8 bases not matched to a gene; V was cut back by 4 bases and J by 4 bases. This CDR3 has 15 residues. Per the germline V gene, CDR1 is SGHDT and CDR2 is YYEEEE. In nucleotides, the CDR3 is TGTGCCAGCAGCCCAAGGGGGCTGGGGAATCAGCCCCAGCATTTT. Its translation is CASSPRGLGNQPQHF. The full variable domain, completed using reference TRBV5-6 and TRBJ1-5, is DAGVTQSPTHLIKTRGQQVTLRCSPKSGHDTVSWYQQALGQGPQFIFQYYEEEERQRGNFPDRFSGHQFPNYSSELNVNALLLGDSALYLCASSPRGLGNQPQHFGDGTRLSIL.

The chain has TRBV18 and TRBJ2-6; 10 bases fit TRBD1. The germline V gene has CDR1 KGHSH and CDR2 LQKENI. V lost 3 bases and J lost 1; bases outside the gene matches: 3. This CDR3 has 17 amino acids. This CDR3 reads CASSPRQGASGANVLTF. DNA of the CDR3: TGTGCCAGCTCACCCCGACAGGGGGCGTCTGGGGCCAACGTCCTGACTTTC.

The chain uses TRBV7-2 and TRBJ1-1; 10 bases match TRBD1. This CDR3 is 15 amino acids long. The germline gives CDR1 SGHTA, CDR2 FQGNSA. Losses at the gene ends were 2 bases for V and 3 bases for J; bases not matched to a gene: 3. This chain's CDR3 is CASSLPGQGDTEAFF. The CDR3 DNA reads as TGTGCCAGCAGCTTACCCGGACAGGGGGACACTGAAGCTTTCTTT. The variable domain in full, completed from reference TRBV7-2 and TRBJ1-1, reads GAGVSQSPSNKVTEKGKDVELRCDPISGHTALYWYRQSLGQGLEFLIYFQGNSAPDKSGLPSDRFSAERTGGSVSTLTIQRTQQEDSAVYLCASSLPGQGDTEAFFGQGTRLTVV.

The chain combines TRBV2 with TRBJ1-2; a possible D gene is TRBD1 (6 bases). The CDR3 is 13 residues long. Looked up from germline, CDR1 is SNHLY and CDR2 is FYNNEI. The germline V and J ends were trimmed by 1 base and 7 bases, with 10 bases remaining between them. This CDR3 is CASSEGGGGGYTF. The DNA of the CDR3 is TGTGCCAGCAGTGAAGGGGGGGGCGGTGGCTACACCTTC.

This clone came up once. The chain links TRBV19 to TRBJ1-4, with TRBD1 identical over 8 bases. Germline assignment: CDR1 LNHDA and CDR2 SQIVND (reference sequence). This CDR3 has 17 residues. J was trimmed by 1 base and V by 5 bases; bases with no gene match: 9. The CDR3 reads CASSDRGFKGTNEKLFF. The CDR3 bases are TGTGCCAGTAGTGACAGGGGTTTCAAAGGAACTAATGAAAAACTGTTTTTT.

The rearrangement joins TRBV6-6 to TRBJ2-1, with a weak D call TRBD2 (7 bases). CDR1 is MNHNY and CDR2 is SVGAGI in the germline V gene (reference sequence). V shed 2 bases and J shed 5 bases, with 16 bases lying between them. The CDR3 sequence is 16 residues long. CDR3 coding DNA: TGTGCCAGCAGTTACGGCCGCGGGGGCCCGGACAATGAGCAGTTCTTC. It translates to CASSYGRGGPDNEQFF.

The genes are TRBV5-4 and TRBJ1-1; 8 bases align to TRBD1. The trim removed 4 bases at V and 11 bases at J, leaving 10 bases unmatched. CDR1 and CDR2 (germline): SGHNT, YYREEE (reference sequence). The CDR3 totals 13 residues. CDR3 in DNA: TGTGCCAGCAGCCCGGCCCCGACAGGGGTTGCTTTCTTT. The encoded protein is CASSPAPTGVAFF.

The chain is built from TRBV9 and TRBJ1-1, with 9 bases lining up with TRBD1. The V segment lost 4 bases and the J segment 5 bases; nucleotides outside the gene matches: 6. The CDR3 totals 14 residues. Germline V gene lookup returns CDR1 SGDLS and CDR2 YYNGEE. CDR3 sequence reads: CASSSGTGKTEAFF. CDR3 nucleotide sequence: TGTGCCAGCAGCTCGGGGACAGGGAAGACTGAAGCTTTCTTT.

The V call is TRBV30, the J call TRBJ2-7; 11 bases are a match to TRBD2. This CDR3 comprises 14 residues. From germline, CDR1 is GTSNPN and CDR2 SVGIG (reference sequence). The trim removed 5 bases at V and 4 bases at J, leaving 7 bases unmatched. CDR3 loop: CAWRVAGGQYEQYF. In DNA, the CDR3 is TGTGCCTGGCGGGTAGCGGGAGGGCAATACGAGCAGTACTTC.

J is TRBJ2-3 and V is TRBV29-1; 8 bases fit TRBD1. Germline CDR1 reads SQVTM; CDR2 reads ANQGSEA. This CDR3 comprises 14 residues. Trimming cost V 0 bases and J 5 bases; bases outside gene matches: 4. The CDR3 DNA sequence: TGCAGCGTTGAAGATCAGGGGGCGATAGATACGCAGTATTTT. Protein product: CSVEDQGAIDTQYF.

The V gene is TRBV6-4, the J gene TRBJ2-1, with 7 bases fitting TRBD2. CDR3 length: 15 residues. Germline CDR1 is MRHNA and CDR2 is SNTAGT. The V gene end was trimmed by 4 bases and the J gene end by 6 bases; junction bases not matched to a gene: 9. The chain's CDR3 is CASSAGRSGINEQFF. The CDR3 nucleotides read TGTGCCAGCAGTGCGGGCCGAAGCGGGATCAATGAGCAGTTCTTC.

This rearrangement joins TRBV6-1 to TRBJ2-1; 8 positions match TRBD1. Per the germline V gene, CDR1 is MNHNS and CDR2 is SASEGT. The CDR3 is 16 amino acids. After removal of 2 bases from V and 7 bases from J, the junction contained 10 bases not matched to a gene. CDR3 region: CASSELRTGIGNEQFF. CDR3 DNA: TGTGCCAGCAGTGAATTGCGGACAGGGATTGGGAATGAGCAGTTCTTC.